This TCR beta chain originates from a study of cytomegalovirus exposure and HLA in healthy donors (dated by TCRdb to about 2017). About the investigation overall: In an earlier analysis of 550 to 750 of the donors, 250 to 350 Gb of sequence data and 117 million unique TCR beta sequences from 150 million to 200 million T cells were reported. Roughly 310 gigabases of sequencing data and roughly 90 million unique TCR sequences were included in an early release covering roughly 700 HLA-typed donors. Of the roughly 400 genotyped donors, 65% to 90% were placed in the genetic ancestry cluster associated with self-reported Caucasian donors. The study aimed to test whether cataloging public T cell receptors could reveal signatures of past pathogen exposure. Using immunosequencing, the study profiled T cell repertoires from 666 subjects and related those repertoires to cytomegalovirus serostatus. Along with the roughly 700-subject first cohort, a separate validation cohort of 120 different subjects was used. To predict cytomegalovirus infection status, the study combined high-throughput TCR immunosequencing, statistical association of individual TCRs with disease status, and machine learning. In a later analysis, previously published TCR beta repertoires from 550 to 750 donors were re-analyzed and high-resolution HLA genotyping was added so that TCR occurrence patterns could be studied. Rather than drawing on any new phenotypic data, the later analysis identified candidate immune exposures from TCR beta sequences and the way those sequences occurred across donors. In an earlier analysis of 500 to 650 of the donors, high-throughput TCR beta sequencing was used to judge whether each TCR beta V gene segment behaved as functional or pseudogenic. Donor age, sex, ethnicity and CMV serostatus were compiled together with the repertoire data. A later genetic analysis used genome-wide SNP genotypes for about 55% of the 666 donors, treating that subset as a discovery cohort. Every discovery cohort repertoire had been produced on one sequencing platform. Class I and class II HLA loci were covered by the typing at four-digit resolution. Typing coverage varied by locus: about 620-630 donors for A, B, C, DRB1 and DQB1; about 520 for DQA1; approximately 570 for DPA1; under 490 for DPB1. Because of strong linkage in the cohort, a few DR-DQ haplotypes were treated as single units for association and clustering. On average, over 200,000 unique TCR beta nucleotide sequences were sequenced per donor among 300 to 500 genotyped donors of the cohort, with 15% to 20% of those sequences being non-productive.

To prepare the library, the immunoSEQ multiplex PCR assay was applied. For the multiplex PCR, a mixture combining 60 forward primers for TCR Vbeta segments and 13 reverse primers for TCR Jbeta segments was used. A multiplex PCR assay on genomic DNA amplified the CDR3 region of rearranged TCR beta genes. On the Illumina HiSeq System, the amplified TCR beta libraries were sequenced as 87-base-pair reads. Processing in the source paper ran as follows. Across the 500 to 850 repertoires, a later analysis counted some 80 million unique TCR beta chains, 9 million to 14 million of which were shared by at least two donors. A nearest-neighbor algorithm error-corrected the raw reads and collapsed the reads into unique sequences, merging closely related sequences to remove PCR and sequencing errors. To assign V, D and J gene segments, CDR3 sequences were aligned to IMGT reference sequences. For a sequence to be retained, a match of at least six nucleotides was required to both a V gene segment and a J gene segment. A rearrangement was called productive if the CDR3 had no stop codons and remained in frame with V and J, and every other rearrangement was called non-productive. Following IMGT convention, CDR3 was defined as the stretch from the second conserved V-encoded cysteine up to the conserved J-encoded phenylalanine. Sequences without an unambiguous match to a single V gene segment were excluded from the earlier analysis of 500 to 700 of the donors. In an earlier analysis of roughly 600 of the donors, a V segment was called functional when productive rearrangements were above 56.7%, and segregating when the standard deviation between donors exceeded 5%. To diagnose cytomegalovirus status from the catalog of TCR beta chain sequences, a statistical classification framework was built. In a later analysis, V and J genes were assigned by comparing TCR nucleotide sequences against IMGT/GENE-DB human TR gene sequences. The TCRdist pipeline was used in a later analysis to assign CDR3 sequences and most-parsimonious VDJ recombination scenarios. A later analysis defined each TCR beta chain by its CDR3 amino acid sequence plus V-gene family, and excluded reads lacking a unique V-gene family. To address suspected cross-contamination and a sequencing artifact, a later analysis removed approximately 590 highly shared, low-generation-probability nucleotide sequences. A later analysis calculated a clonal expansion index for each public chain from normalized within-repertoire ranks of inferred template counts. A later analysis computed generation probabilities with a VDJ recombination model fitted to out-of-frame rearrangements, and checked the results against IGoR. In a later analysis, TCR-TCR, TCR-HLA and TCR-CMV co-occurrence was scored with hypergeometric tests, and a repertoire-size bias correction was applied to TCR pairs. A later analysis estimated false discovery rates by permuting HLA or CMV assignments 20 times. A later analysis grouped co-occurring TCRs with DBSCAN, adding TCRdist sequence similarity when clustering within HLA-allele-positive subsets. For co-occurrence clustering, repertoires with fewer than 30,000 or more than 120,000 public chains were excluded, along with 5 or 6 repertoires with anomalous nucleotide sharing. As stored in TCRdb, this immuneACCESS dataset retains in-frame rearrangements with V and J assigned. A fraction of the clones does not appear; measured against another copy, unresolved V genes explain less than half of the discrepancy, and the remainder lacks a known reason. V and J calls and clone size follow that table, whereas D and trimming were derived from the DNA. This sample lists about 170,000 clones; around 72% were detected once. Less than 8.5% of the sample is held by the ten biggest clonotypes.

The cohort was made up of about 610 healthy bone marrow donors. At the time of sampling, all cohort members were nominally healthy, though unrecorded immune exposures were likely present. The donor tested CMV seropositive and was one of the 289 seropositive cohort members. Each donor provided a peripheral blood sample, and peripheral blood mononuclear cells were used for TCR beta sequencing. Genomic DNA was extracted from the blood cell samples with the Qiagen DNeasy Blood Extraction Kit. Here is what the overall study found, with its caveats: A few of the identified cytomegalovirus-associated TCR beta chains were confirmed in vitro to be specific for cytomegalovirus antigens. Correlated functional status among segregating V segments might be attributable to linkage disequilibrium, but an unknown experimental factor could not be ruled out. Because some donors lacked HLA typing at each locus, the association tests relied only on the typed subset. A further reported finding was that TCR beta sequences accurately predicted the HLA-A and HLA-B alleles for most subjects in the first cohort. In an earlier analysis of several hundred of the donors, most TCR beta V segments were observed in productive rearrangements about 90% or about 30% of the time, broadly matching IMGT annotations. A later genetic analysis reported fewer N-insertions in productive TCRs among donors in an Asian-associated ancestry cluster than the roughly 620-donor mean. Assigning TCR associations to individual alleles was difficult when HLA alleles, especially DR and DQ, strongly co-occurred. Only TCR beta chains were sequenced in this cohort, and the absence of alpha or paired-chain data limited detectable features. Presence/absence analyses assumed roughly uniform sequencing depth across donors, an assumption that may not hold. For the cohort, immune exposure information was limited to CMV serostatus. The earlier analysis of some 560 of the donors excluded fewer than 20 rarely observed V segments, including chromosome 9 orphons, because counts were too low. Most TCR sequences were seen in very few donors, while some public TCRs were found in many individuals. A group of highly shared sequence variants was considered likely to be a technical artifact of the sequencing pipeline. According to the authors, the approach could potentially be generalized to other disease states and immunological phenotypes. According to a later analysis, parvovirus B19, influenza, CMV and Epstein-Barr virus appeared linked to several top co-occurrence clusters. A later analysis found that TCR association rates varied across HLA loci, with DRB1 alleles showing the most associated TCRs and HLA-C alleles the fewest. In the study, approximately 160 TCR beta chains were listed as associated with cytomegalovirus. In a later genetic analysis, a missense DCLRE1C variant was associated with V-gene and J-gene trimming of TCR beta chains, and the association was replicated in an independent cohort. Because the 87-base-pair reads could not distinguish some IMGT-functional V segments, including TRBV6-2 and TRBV6-3, those segments were excluded. Compared with equally common non-associated chains, HLA-associated TCR beta chains in a later analysis were more clonally expanded and had lower generation probabilities. Cytomegalovirus status was reported to be diagnosed by the classifier with high specificity and sensitivity in both the original and validation cohorts. Most CMV-associated TCR beta chains appeared to be HLA-restricted in a later analysis, and the HLA associations seemed to be driven largely by CMV exposure. In a later analysis, some 17,000 TCR beta sequences were associated with specific HLA alleles at a false discovery rate of 0.05.

Relative to germline, V is 3 bases shorter and J is 3 bases shorter, with 8 bases between their ends. Per the germline V gene (reference sequence), LNHDA is the CDR1 and SQIVND is the CDR2. Counted from cysteine to phenylalanine, this CDR3 has 14 amino acids. Here the CDR3 DNA is all that survives: 42 bases in frame from base 1. This clone showed up just a few times. Which antigen it targets is not known. Per-nucleotide qualities are absent, and no much larger clonotype sits a single base away. The sequenced sample was PBMCs. The sequence joins TRBV19 to TRBJ2-2; the D gene lacks a confident call. The TCR was taken from a man aged 40-50 years in good health and CMV-seropositive. The nucleotides read TGTGCCAGTAGTATCGAATCAGACACCGGGGAGCTGTTTTTT. It specifies CASSIESDTGELFF.